A selection of T cell receptor beta chains follows, all from one sample in a study of T cell changes during pregnancy in multiple sclerosis. Sequenced by immunoSEQ multiplex PCR; TCRdb stores in-frame clones only, minus some. The sample lists 70,000 or so clones, more than 75% occurring once. Sequencing used peripheral blood, obtained in the third trimester of pregnancy. These receptors were taken from a female donor with multiple sclerosis, enrolled in a pregnancy study. The CDR3 runs from the conserved cysteine through the conserved F or W. The D gene is left open where the match is weak. Size is omitted from some rows. Given values are once, few, many or a class for expanded clones.

J: TRBJ2-3
D: -
size: few
V: TRBV6-9
DNA: TGTGCCAGCTTCGGACAGCCTTACACAGATACGCAGTATTTT
CDR3: CASFGQPYTDTQYF

J: TRBJ2-3
D: -
size: once
V: TRBV7-9
DNA: TGTGCCAGCAGCTATGGGACTTCTAGCACAGATACGCAGTATTTT
CDR3: CASSYGTSSTDTQYF

J: TRBJ2-7
D: TRBD1
size: -
V: TRBV6-1
DNA: TGTGCCAGCAGTGACCGATACAGGGGACAACGCGACTACGAGCAGTACTTC
CDR3: CASSDRYRGQRDYEQYF

J: TRBJ1-1
D: -
size: -
V: TRBV2
DNA: TGTGCCAGCAGTGAAGGGTGGGGGGACGCTGAAGCTTTCTTT
CDR3: CASSEGWGDAEAFF

J: TRBJ2-3
D: -
size: -
V: TRBV19
DNA: TGTGCCAGTAGTCCTCTCGGCCTCAGGGAACCAGATACGCAGTATTTT
CDR3: CASSPLGLREPDTQYF

J: TRBJ2-1
D: TRBD2
size: -
V: TRBV7-9
DNA: TGTGCCAGCAGCTCGGTTTCTAGCGGGGGCTACAATGAGCAGTTCTTC
CDR3: CASSSVSSGGYNEQFF

J: TRBJ1-2
D: -
size: once
V: TRBV5-5
DNA: TGTGCCAGCAGCTTTGATGCCAGATATGGCTACACCTTC
CDR3: CASSFDARYGYTF

J: TRBJ1-3
D: TRBD1
size: -
V: TRBV5-1
DNA: TGCGCCAGCAGAGGGACAGGACTTGACACCATATATTTT
CDR3: CASRGTGLDTIYF

J: TRBJ2-1
D: TRBD2
size: -
V: TRBV7-6
DNA: TGTGCCAGCAGCTTAGATTTTCTAGCGGGGGGATTGGGCAATGAGCAGTTCTTC
CDR3: CASSLDFLAGGLGNEQFF

J: TRBJ1-5
D: -
size: -
V: TRBV6-6
DNA: TGTGCCAGCAGCCCCCCGGGGTGGGAGGATCAGCCCCAGCATTTT
CDR3: CASSPPGWEDQPQHF

J: TRBJ2-1
D: TRBD2
size: once
V: TRBV5-6
DNA: TGTGCCAGCAGCTTGGGCTGGGGGGGAGGCAATGAGCAGTTCTTC
CDR3: CASSLGWGGGNEQFF

J: TRBJ1-2
D: -
size: -
V: TRBV13
DNA: TGTGCCAGCAGCCCACAGGGTTATGGCTACACCTTC
CDR3: CASSPQGYGYTF

J: TRBJ2-6
D: -
size: -
V: TRBV2
DNA: TGTGCCAGCAGTAGACAGGCGCTCGGGGCCAACGTCCTGACTTTC
CDR3: CASSRQALGANVLTF

J: TRBJ2-3
D: -
size: -
V: TRBV14
DNA: TGTGCCAGCAGCCGAGGATTCACAGATACGCAGTATTTT
CDR3: CASSRGFTDTQYF

J: TRBJ2-5
D: -
size: few
V: TRBV10-3
DNA: TGTGCCATCAGCGGGACACCCACGGGGGAGACCCAGTACTTC
CDR3: CAISGTPTGETQYF

J: TRBJ2-2
D: -
size: -
V: TRBV4-3
DNA: TGCGCCAGCAGGGTCATGAGCGCCGGGGAGCTGTTTTTT
CDR3: CASRVMSAGELFF

J: TRBJ2-1
D: TRBD2
size: -
V: TRBV5-1
DNA: TGCGCCAGCAGCTTGGATCTAGCGGGGGGAGCGAATGAGCAGTTCTTC
CDR3: CASSLDLAGGANEQFF

J: TRBJ2-4
D: TRBD1
size: -
V: TRBV7-3
DNA: TGTGCCAGCAGCCCGACAGGGATCAAAAACATTCAGTACTTC
CDR3: CASSPTGIKNIQYF

J: TRBJ2-7
D: -
size: -
V: TRBV7-9
DNA: TGTGCCAGCAGCACATTCGGGGGTGGGGCCTACGAGCAGTACTTC
CDR3: CASSTFGGGAYEQYF

J: TRBJ2-1
D: TRBD1
size: -
V: TRBV9
DNA: TGTGCCAGCAGCCCCAGAACAGGGGCGTCCTACAATGAGCAGTTCTTC
CDR3: CASSPRTGASYNEQFF

J: TRBJ2-2
D: TRBD2
size: -
V: TRBV19
DNA: TGTGCCAGTAGTATTGCAGCGGGGGGCGGGAACACCGGGGAGCTGTTTTTT
CDR3: CASSIAAGGGNTGELFF

J: TRBJ2-5
D: TRBD2
size: -
V: TRBV7-3
DNA: TGTGCCAGCAGCCCAGGGACTAGCGGGGGATTTCAAGAGACCCAGTACTTC
CDR3: CASSPGTSGGFQETQYF

J: TRBJ1-5
D: -
size: -
V: TRBV28
DNA: TGTGCCAGCAAACGGCGGAATCAGCCCCAGCATTTT
CDR3: CASKRRNQPQHF

J: TRBJ1-6
D: -
size: -
V: TRBV2
DNA: TGTGCCAGCAGGGGTGACAGGTCACCCCTCCACTTT
CDR3: CASRGDRSPLHF

J: TRBJ1-1
D: -
size: -
V: TRBV9
DNA: TGTGCCAGCAGCGTAGTTGGCAGTTCGAACACTGAAGCTTTCTTT
CDR3: CASSVVGSSNTEAFF

J: TRBJ2-2
D: TRBD1
size: -
V: TRBV7-6
DNA: TGTGCCAGCAGCTTAGCATCCGGGACAGGGGCCGGGGAGCTGTTTTTT
CDR3: CASSLASGTGAGELFF

J: TRBJ2-7
D: -
size: -
V: TRBV21-1
DNA: TGTGCCAGCAGCATAACCTACGAGCAGTACTTC
CDR3: CASSITYEQYF

J: TRBJ1-4
D: -
size: -
V: TRBV5-4
DNA: TGTGCCAGCAGCCTCGGGTCCGAACCTATCGAAAAACTGTTTTTT
CDR3: CASSLGSEPIEKLFF

J: TRBJ1-2
D: TRBD1
size: once
V: TRBV7-9
DNA: TGTGCCAGCAGCCCTCGGACAGGGTACGGCTACACCTTC
CDR3: CASSPRTGYGYTF

J: TRBJ2-3
D: TRBD2
size: once
V: TRBV6-4
DNA: TGTGCCAGCAGTCTACACTCTAGCGGGGGGGCAGATACGCAGTATTTT
CDR3: CASSLHSSGGADTQYF

J: TRBJ2-3
D: TRBD2
size: -
V: TRBV5-1
DNA: TGCGCCAGCAGCTCGGGACTAGCGGGGGGACTCACAGATACGCAGTATTTT
CDR3: CASSSGLAGGLTDTQYF

J: TRBJ2-3
D: TRBD2
size: -
V: TRBV7-9
DNA: TGTGCCAGCAGCATAATCTTAGCGGGGGCTGCTTTAGACACAGATACGCAGTATTTT
CDR3: CASSIILAGAALDTDTQYF

J: TRBJ1-2
D: -
size: -
V: TRBV6-4
DNA: TGTGCCAGCAGTGATGGGGGCTCAGGGAATGGCTACACCTTC
CDR3: CASSDGGSGNGYTF

J: TRBJ1-2
D: -
size: -
V: TRBV7-9
DNA: TGTGCCAGCAGCCCCGACAGATACTATGGCTACACCTTC
CDR3: CASSPDRYYGYTF

J: TRBJ2-5
D: TRBD2
size: -
V: TRBV11-2
DNA: TGTGCCAGCAGCTCTCCACTACGGGGGGTGCCAGAGACCCAGTACTTC
CDR3: CASSSPLRGVPETQYF

J: TRBJ2-7
D: -
size: once
V: TRBV4-3
DNA: TGCGCCAGCAGCCAAGATTCTAGACGGATCGAGCAGTACTTC
CDR3: CASSQDSRRIEQYF

J: TRBJ1-1
D: -
size: few
V: TRBV9
DNA: TGTGCCAGCAGCCTTCTGACAGTTAACACTGAAGCTTTCTTT
CDR3: CASSLLTVNTEAFF

J: TRBJ1-1
D: TRBD1
size: once
V: TRBV4-3
DNA: TGCGCCAGCAGCCAGAGACAGGGGTTAGGAGCTTTCTTT
CDR3: CASSQRQGLGAFF

J: TRBJ2-7
D: -
size: once
V: TRBV13
DNA: TGTGCCAGCACCCTCGGTGGGGCACCTAGGGAGCAGTACTTC
CDR3: CASTLGGAPREQYF